The 27 T cell receptor beta chains in this list originate from one sample, sequenced in a study of graft-versus-host responses after intestinal transplantation. This table comes from immunoSEQ multiplex PCR, and its TCRdb copy is limited to in-frame clones, with some not included. The table has under 20,000 clones, around 80% seen once; the top ten hold roughly 2%. The sequenced sample was PBMCs, obtained 14 days after transplant. These receptors were collected from a human patient who received an intestinal transplant, so some T cells may come from the graft donor.

J is TRBJ2-2 and V is TRBV7-9; TRBD1 matches at 7 bases. In germline, CDR1 is SEHNR, CDR2 FQNEAQ (reference sequence). This CDR3 is 14 amino acids long. Trimming cost V 4 bases and J 7 bases; bases outside gene matches: 6. The DNA of the CDR3 is TGTGCCAGCAGCTCCTGGACAGGCAACGGGGAGCTGTTTTTT. Translating gives CASSSWTGNGELFF.

V is TRBV5-6 and J is TRBJ2-1, with TRBD2 as a possible D gene (6 bases). This CDR3 contains 13 residues. Germline CDR1 reads SGHDT; CDR2 reads YYEEEE. Trimming removed 4 bases from V and 8 bases from J, with 13 bases in between. The CDR3 nucleotides are TGTGCCAGCAGCCTACCCGGGGGAGATGAGCAGTTCTTC. It translates to CASSLPGGDEQFF.

The V and J genes are TRBV7-2 and TRBJ2-7, with 7 bases matching TRBD2. Unmatched junction bases numbered 8, after V lost 6 bases and J lost 0 bases. Germline CDR1 SGHTA, CDR2 FQGNSA. There are 15 residues in the CDR3. CDR3 bases: TGTGCCAGCAGTCTTAGCGGGTCAAGCTCCTACGAGCAGTACTTC. Translation gives CASSLSGSSSYEQYF.

This chain connects TRBV2 to TRBJ1-5; no reliable D call. The CDR3 sequence is 16 residues long. Looked up from germline, CDR1 is SNHLY and CDR2 is FYNNEI. V lost 3 bases and J lost 0, with 12 bases in between. Written as DNA, the CDR3 is TGTGCCAGCAGTGACCTTGTCGTGTATAGCAATCAGCCCCAGCATTTT. Amino acid sequence: CASSDLVVYSNQPQHF.

The chain carries TRBV2 and TRBJ1-1; D remains unclear. Germline CDR1 and CDR2: SNHLY and FYNNEI. The CDR3 sequence is 12 residues long. V shed 6 bases and J shed 1 base, with 6 bases lying between them. The CDR3 DNA reads as TGTGCCAGCAGACGGCAGAACACTGAAGCTTTCTTT. Translating it yields CASRRQNTEAFF.

This clone occurred once. This sequence joins TRBV12-5 and TRBJ1-2; no clear D gene. The V end was cut by 1 base, the J end by 1 base, with 1 base between. The CDR3 runs 12 residues. Germline V gives CDR1 LGHNT, CDR2 FRNRAP. The CDR3, as DNA: TGTGCTAGTGGTTTGGATAACTATGGCTACACCTTC. Translated, it gives CASGLDNYGYTF.

The V call is TRBV9, the J call TRBJ2-3; a possible D gene is TRBD2 (7 bases). CDR3 length: 18 amino acids. Germline CDR1 is SGDLS and CDR2 is YYNGEE. The ends were cut back, 0 bases at V and 0 bases at J, with 17 bases in the middle. The CDR3 sequence: CASSVVAGALSSTDTQYF. CDR3 DNA: TGTGCCAGCAGCGTAGTTGCGGGGGCCCTTTCTAGCACAGATACGCAGTATTTT.

This clone occurred once. The rearrangement links TRBV2 to TRBJ2-5, with 12 bases fitting TRBD2. The CDR3 is 16 residues long. Germline CDR1 and CDR2: SNHLY and FYNNEI. V lost 3 bases and J lost 2; bases outside the gene matches: 4. CDR3 loop: CASSDTSGGIQETQYF. As DNA, the CDR3 is TGTGCCAGCAGTGACACTAGCGGGGGGATACAAGAGACCCAGTACTTC.

The V and J genes are TRBV5-1 and TRBJ2-7, with a possible D match to TRBD2 (5 bases). The CDR3 extends over 13 amino acids. V was clipped by 6 bases and J by 7 bases, with 17 bases between them. CDR1 is SGHRS, CDR2 YFSETQ, per germline. In DNA form, the CDR3 reads TGCGCCAGCACCCCTGAATGGACTGGGGAGCAGTACTTC. The encoded protein is CASTPEWTGEQYF.

The rearrangement links TRBV27 to TRBJ2-3, with 10 bases identical to TRBD2. Germline assignment: CDR1 MNHEY and CDR2 SMNVEV (reference sequence). This CDR3 is built from 18 residues. V trimming: 6 bases; J trimming: 2 bases; junction bases outside the gene matches: 14. The CDR3 is CASRKLPGLAPLTDTQYF. In DNA, the CDR3 is TGTGCCAGCAGGAAACTCCCGGGACTAGCGCCTCTCACAGATACGCAGTATTTT.

The V gene is TRBV25-1, the J gene TRBJ2-5; D gene uncertain. The end of the DNA aligns better with TRBJ2-7, so the J call may be wrong. Germline CDR1 MGHDK, CDR2 SYGVNS. The length of the CDR3 is 15 residues. CDR3 in DNA: TGTGCCAGCAGTGTGGGTGGGTTGGGCTGGTACGAGCAGTACTTC. It encodes CASSVGGLGWYEQYF.

The chain joins TRBV6-5 to TRBJ2-1, with unresolved D. CDR1 MNHEY and CDR2 SVGAGI come from the germline V gene. With 4 bases removed from V and 3 bases from J, the gap between germline ends came to 7 bases. CDR3 length equals 13 residues. Written as DNA, the CDR3 is TGTGCCAGCAGTTCGACGGGCTACAATGAGCAGTTCTTC. This gives the protein CASSSTGYNEQFF.

The genes are TRBV6-5 and TRBJ1-6; 8 positions match TRBD1. J gave up 10 bases and V 4 bases, and 3 bases lay outside the gene matches. CDR1 is MNHEY, CDR2 SVGAGI, per germline. This CDR3 contains 13 residues. Written as DNA, the CDR3 is TGTGCCAGCAGTTCCAGGGGGCAATCACCCCTCCACTTT. It encodes CASSSRGQSPLHF.

This clone was detected only a few times. The rearrangement joins TRBV27 to TRBJ2-7, with 7 bases identical to TRBD1. V lost 5 bases to trimming and J lost 5 bases; unmatched junction nucleotides: 6. Germline-derived CDR1 and CDR2 are MNHEY and SMNVEV (reference sequence). This CDR3 has 13 residues. CDR3 sequence: CASSAPGTDEQYF. The CDR3 DNA follows: TGTGCCAGCAGTGCCCCCGGGACAGACGAGCAGTACTTC.

This clone came up a few times. This rearrangement joins TRBV7-3 to TRBJ1-3, with D unresolved. CDR3 length: 13 amino acids. Trimming stripped 0 bases from V and 4 bases from J, with 4 bases between. In germline, CDR1 is SGHTA, CDR2 FQGTGA. This CDR3 reads CASSLTSGNTIYF. CDR3 sequence (DNA): TGTGCCAGCAGCTTAACAAGCGGAAACACCATATATTTT.

V is TRBV5-6 and J is TRBJ2-4, with D perhaps matching TRBD1 or TRBD2 (5 bases each). Germline V gene sequence: CDR1 SGHDT, CDR2 YYEEEE. The CDR3 is made up of 16 amino acids. Trimming cost V 0 bases and J 8 bases, with 18 bases left between them. The CDR3 sequence: CASSLGQPIEGYIQYF. The CDR3 nucleotides read TGTGCCAGCAGCTTGGGACAGCCCATAGAGGGGTACATTCAGTACTTC.

This chain links TRBV28 with TRBJ2-7, with D uncertain. With 7 bases removed from V and 3 bases from J, the gap between germline ends came to 16 bases. This CDR3 comprises 14 residues. The germline CDR1 and CDR2 sequences are MDHEN and SYDVKM. The CDR3 bases are TGTGCCAGCACCCCCCGAGTCCTCCTCTACGAGCAGTACTTC. Its protein product is CASTPRVLLYEQYF.

The chain carries TRBV27 and TRBJ2-1; D call uncertain. The CDR3 extends over 14 amino acids. Looked up from germline, CDR1 is MNHEY and CDR2 is SMNVEV (reference sequence). V lost 4 bases to trimming and J lost 0 bases, with 7 bases between them. The CDR3 sequence is CASSWGSSYNEQFF. The CDR3 region has the DNA TGTGCCAGCAGTTGGGGTAGCTCCTACAATGAGCAGTTCTTC.

V and J are TRBV6-6 and TRBJ2-7, with 7 bases that match TRBD2. Germline CDR1 is MNHNY and CDR2 is SVGAGI (reference sequence). The CDR3 runs 14 residues. Unmatched junction bases numbered 1, after V lost 2 bases and J lost 0 bases. The CDR3 nucleotides are TGTGCCAGCAGTTACGGGACTAACTCCTACGAGCAGTACTTC. Its translation: CASSYGTNSYEQYF.

This sequence joins TRBV5-4 and TRBJ2-5; no definite D call. The CDR3 covers 16 residues. CDR1 and CDR2 (germline): SGHNT, YYREEE (reference sequence). Trimming removed 0 bases from V and 4 bases from J, with 16 bases in between. The CDR3 nucleotides read TGTGCCAGCAGCTTGGAGGAGTGGTCGACTGGAGAGACCCAGTACTTC. It encodes CASSLEEWSTGETQYF.

This clone came up a few times. The chain recombines TRBV6-6 with TRBJ2-5, with TRBD2 matching 9 bases. The CDR3 contains 14 residues. Germline-derived CDR1 and CDR2 are MNHNY and SVGAGI (reference sequence). Trimming removed 6 bases from V and 5 bases from J; junction bases left unmatched: 7. CDR3 nucleotide sequence: TGTGCCAGCAGGAGGCGGGGGGGCCGGGAGACCCAGTACTTC. Translating gives CASRRRGGRETQYF.

This clone was recorded once. The chain is built from TRBV5-4 and TRBJ1-2; 7 positions match TRBD1. The germline CDR1 and CDR2 sequences are SGHNT and YYREEE (reference sequence). The CDR3 is 15 residues long. V trimming: 2 bases; J trimming: 2 bases; junction bases outside the gene matches: 6. CDR3 amino acids: CASSFPPGQNYGYTF. The CDR3 DNA is TGTGCCAGCAGCTTCCCCCCGGGACAGAACTATGGCTACACCTTC.

The V gene is TRBV6-1, the J gene TRBJ2-3; TRBD2 agrees at 12 bases. With V trimmed by 4 bases and J by 4 bases, 0 bases remained unmatched. Germline CDR1 and CDR2: MNHNS and SASEGT. The CDR3 runs to 14 residues. CDR3: CASSGLAGADTQYF. In DNA, the CDR3 is TGTGCCAGCAGTGGACTAGCGGGAGCAGATACGCAGTATTTT.

For this clone: One junction end disagrees with the germline gene, perhaps due to a read error. V and J are TRBV13 and TRBJ2-3, with D possibly being TRBD2 (5 bases). This CDR3 comprises 12 residues. Germline CDR1 is PRHDT and CDR2 is FYEKMQ (reference sequence). The CDR3 DNA follows: TGTGCCAGCAGCTTAGGCCGGGATATGCAGTATTTT. Its protein product is CASSLGRDMQYF.

In DNA form, the CDR3 reads TGTGCCAGCAGTGAAGAGGTCTGGGGGGTTAACACTGAAGCTTTCTTT. Translating it yields CASSEEVWGVNTEAFF. This chain uses TRBV2 with TRBJ1-1; TRBD1 might be the D (5 bases). Between the trimmed V and J ends, which lost 1 base and 2 bases, there was a span of 14 bases. Germline-derived CDR1 and CDR2 are SNHLY and FYNNEI. The length of the CDR3 is 16 residues. Drawing the rest from reference TRBV2 and TRBJ1-1, the complete variable domain is EPEVTQTPSHQVTQMGQEVILRCVPISNHLYFYWYRQILGQKVEFLVSFYNNEISEKSEIFDDQFSVERPDGSNFTLKIRSTKLEDSAMYFCASSEEVWGVNTEAFFGQGTRLTVV.

The rearrangement uses TRBV18 and TRBJ2-5; D uncertain. Matching the DNA end better, TRBJ2-7 makes the J call doubtful. CDR1 is KGHSH, CDR2 LQKENI, per germline. CDR3 length: 11 amino acids. The CDR3 here is CASSSDYEQYF. DNA for the CDR3: TGTGCCAGCTCGTCCGATTACGAGCAGTACTTC.

The chain employs TRBV11-3 and TRBJ2-3, with D unresolved. From germline, CDR1 is SGHNT and CDR2 YENEEA. The CDR3 length is 14 residues. Between the trimmed V and J ends, which lost 4 bases and 5 bases, there was a span of 13 bases. The CDR3: CASSSNGPRDTQYF. In nucleotides, the CDR3 is TGTGCCAGCAGCTCTAACGGACCTAGAGATACGCAGTATTTT.